The clone carrying this T cell receptor (beta chain) was recorded once. The antigen remains unidentified. This entry belongs to a study of cytomegalovirus exposure and HLA in healthy donors. Study results and limitations: Among CMV-associated TCR beta chains, most appeared HLA-restricted in a later analysis.

The CDR3 spans 14 residues. Germline V gives CDR1 SGHDT, CDR2 YYEEEE. V lost 4 bases, J lost 2 bases, and 10 bases lay in between. The PCR made use of 60 Vbeta and 13 Jbeta primers. TCRdb keeps only in-frame clones here, not all; method: immunoSEQ multiplex PCR. The data show approximately 44,000 clones, 81% seen once. The sequenced sample consisted of PBMCs. This TCR was sampled from a man aged 50-60 years in good health and CMV-seronegative. The chain carries TRBV5-6 and TRBJ1-3; tentative D call: TRBD1 (5 bases). The CDR3 DNA reads as TGTGCCAGCAGCGGGAAGACAGCTGGAAACACCATATATTTT. Translating gives CASSGKTAGNTIYF.